The rows below give T cell receptor beta chains drawn from one sample of a study of T cell responses to AZD1222 COVID-19 vaccine. Data came from immunoSEQ multiplex PCR; TCRdb stores just in-frame clones and leaves some out. Of some 150,000 clones detected, over 90% appear once; the ten largest clones hold around 1%. Sample: peripheral blood, taken on day 0 of MenACWY control vaccination. The receptors originated from an adult in good health. The CDR3 runs from the conserved cysteine through the conserved F or W. A D gene is named only where the DNA matches it firmly. A row's size may be missing; if present it is once, few, many or a size class.

>TRBJ1-4|TRBV6-1|NA|NA
CASSEIPGRDGKLFF
TGTGCCAGCAGTGAAATCCCCGGGAGGGACGGAAAACTGTTTTTT
>TRBJ2-5|TRBV19|NA|NA
CASNTGTPGGTQYF
TGTGCCAGTAACACGGGAACGCCCGGGGGGACCCAGTACTTC
>TRBJ2-7|TRBV2|TRBD1|NA
CASSRGLFYEQYF
TGTGCCAGCAGTAGGGGGCTTTTCTACGAGCAGTACTTC
>TRBJ2-1|TRBV24-1|NA|few
CATSESRDYNEQFF
TGTGCCACCAGTGAATCGCGAGACTACAATGAGCAGTTCTTC
>TRBJ1-1|TRBV5-4|NA|NA
CASSLIREHEAFF
TGTGCCAGCAGCTTGATTCGGGAGCACGAAGCTTTCTTT
>TRBJ1-1|TRBV12-3/TRBV12-4|NA|NA
CASNWGSTEAFF
TGTGCCAGCAACTGGGGTAGCACTGAAGCTTTCTTT
>TRBJ1-2|TRBV29-1|TRBD1|NA
CSVEDDRVPYGYTF
TGCAGCGTTGAAGACGACAGGGTCCCCTATGGCTACACCTTC
>TRBJ2-3|TRBV10-1|NA|NA
CASSPFLYPQYF
TGCGCCAGCAGTCCCTTCTTGTATCCGCAGTATTTT
>TRBJ2-5|TRBV9|TRBD2|NA
CASSVGVAGVTPETQYF
TGTGCCAGCAGCGTAGGGGTAGCGGGGGTGACTCCAGAGACCCAGTACTTC
>TRBJ2-7|TRBV4-1|NA|NA
CASSQVGQSYYEQYF
TGCGCCAGCAGCCAGGTAGGACAGTCCTACTACGAGCAGTACTTC
>TRBJ2-7|TRBV6-5|NA|NA
CASSYGRDYEQYF
TGTGCCAGCAGTTATGGTCGGGACTACGAGCAGTACTTC
>TRBJ2-7|TRBV9|TRBD2|NA
CASSPRLAGGYEQYF
TGTGCCAGCAGCCCTAGACTAGCGGGAGGTTACGAGCAGTACTTC
>TRBJ1-1|TRBV7-8|NA|many
CASSLALGANTEAFF
TGTGCCAGCAGCTTAGCGTTGGGGGCGAACACTGAAGCTTTCTTT
>TRBJ2-1|TRBV5-1|NA|NA
CASSLDGSSYNEQFF
TGCGCCAGCAGCTTGGACGGGAGCTCCTACAATGAGCAGTTCTTC
>TRBJ1-3|TRBV7-9|TRBD1|NA
CASSHPKDRGGGNTIYF
TGTGCCAGCAGCCATCCAAAAGACAGGGGTGGTGGAAACACCATATATTTT
>TRBJ2-5|TRBV6-5|NA|once
CASSLRGAETQYF
TGTGCCAGCAGTCTCCGAGGGGCCGAGACCCAGTACTTC
>TRBJ1-1|TRBV5-1|NA|NA
CASSLAYKLNTEAFF
TGCGCCAGCAGCTTGGCTTATAAGTTGAACACTGAAGCTTTCTTT
>TRBJ1-5|TRBV6-1|NA|NA
CASSEVLGGGRSNQPQHF
TGTGCCAGCAGTGAGGTGTTGGGGGGGGGACGGAGCAATCAGCCCCAGCATTTT
>TRBJ2-3|TRBV2|TRBD2|NA
CASSESSGITDTQYF
TGTGCCAGCAGTGAGTCTAGCGGAATCACAGATACGCAGTATTTT
>TRBJ1-2|TRBV5-1|NA|NA
CASSLGFRDTPNYGYTF
TGCGCCAGCAGCTTGGGATTTCGTGACACCCCAAACTATGGCTACACCTTC
>TRBJ2-1|TRBV5-6|NA|NA
CASSVGGTYNEQFF
TGTGCCAGCAGCGTAGGGGGAACCTACAATGAGCAGTTCTTC
>TRBJ1-2|TRBV6-5|NA|NA
CASSYGTGSGYTF
TGTGCCAGCAGTTACGGAACAGGTTCTGGCTACACCTTC
>TRBJ2-7|TRBV13|NA|NA
CASSSVTAPSYEQYF
TGTGCCAGCAGCTCAGTTACCGCCCCGTCCTACGAGCAGTACTTC
>TRBJ2-3|TRBV4-3|NA|NA
CASSQGGWGPDTQYF
TGCGCCAGCAGCCAAGGGGGGTGGGGCCCAGATACGCAGTATTTT
>TRBJ2-7|TRBV11-2|NA|NA
CASSPDPYEQYF
TGTGCCAGCAGCCCCGATCCCTACGAGCAGTACTTC
>TRBJ2-1|TRBV11-2|TRBD2|NA
CASSHLKGGRANQFNEQFF
TGTGCCAGCAGCCATTTGAAGGGCGGGAGGGCCAATCAATTCAATGAGCAGTTCTTC
>TRBJ2-3|TRBV2|NA|NA
CASEGYTDTQYF
TGTGCCAGCGAAGGTTACACAGATACGCAGTATTTT
>TRBJ2-2|TRBV4-2|NA|NA
CASSRRTAANTGELFF
TGTGCCAGCAGCCGTCGGACTGCCGCGAACACCGGGGAGCTGTTTTTT
>TRBJ1-6|TRBV10-3|TRBD1|NA
CAISSGTGTSGSYNSPLHF
TGTGCCATCAGTTCCGGGACAGGGACGTCCGGTTCCTATAATTCACCCCTCCACTTT
>TRBJ2-7|TRBV28|NA|NA
CASRDRSTYEQYF
TGTGCCAGCAGAGACAGGTCCACCTACGAGCAGTACTTC
>TRBJ1-5|TRBV7-9|NA|once
CASSSISGQPQHF
TGTGCCAGCAGCTCGATAAGTGGTCAGCCCCAGCATTTT
>TRBJ2-5|TRBV9|NA|NA
CASSVRAGETQYF
TGTGCCAGCAGCGTACGGGCGGGGGAGACCCAGTACTTC
>TRBJ2-7|TRBV5-4|NA|NA
CASSLGPRSSYEQYF
TGTGCCAGCAGCTTAGGTCCCAGGAGCTCCTACGAGCAGTACTTC
>TRBJ1-5|TRBV27|NA|NA
CASSPRGGNQPQHF
TGTGCCAGCAGTCCCCGGGGCGGCAATCAGCCCCAGCATTTT
>TRBJ1-4|TRBV6-5|NA|few
CASSFTQTDEKLFF
TGTGCCAGCAGTTTTACACAGACCGATGAAAAACTGTTTTTT
>TRBJ2-7|TRBV19|TRBD1|NA
CASSRQGSYEQYF
TGTGCCAGTAGTAGACAGGGTTCCTACGAGCAGTACTTC
>TRBJ1-1|TRBV10-3|NA|NA
CAISPGTSMNTEAFF
TGTGCCATCAGCCCCGGGACAAGTATGAACACTGAAGCTTTCTTT
>TRBJ2-3|TRBV6-4|TRBD2|NA
CASSRSGGADTQYF
TGTGCCAGCAGTCGAAGCGGGGGGGCCGATACGCAGTATTTT
>TRBJ1-1|TRBV27|NA|NA
CASSLYPSGGSRTFF
TGTGCCAGCAGTTTATACCCAAGTGGGGGGTCTAGAACTTTCTTT
>TRBJ1-1|TRBV5-1|NA|once
CASSLGQENLNTEAFF
TGCGCCAGCAGCTTGGGACAGGAGAACTTGAACACTGAAGCTTTCTTT
>TRBJ2-3|TRBV6-5|NA|NA
CASSPPGRTDTQYF
TGTGCCAGCAGTCCCCCGGGGAGGACGGATACGCAGTATTTT
>TRBJ2-6|TRBV5-4|NA|once
CASSLTGANVLTF
TGTGCCAGCAGCTTAACTGGGGCCAACGTCCTGACTTTC
>TRBJ1-2|TRBV7-8|NA|NA
CASSPGGETYYGYTF
TGTGCCAGCAGCCCAGGAGGTGAGACCTACTATGGCTACACCTTC
>TRBJ1-1|TRBV5-6|NA|NA
CASRFSHRESLNTEAFF
TGTGCCAGCAGATTTAGTCACAGAGAATCCTTGAACACTGAAGCTTTCTTT
>TRBJ1-5|TRBV28|TRBD1|NA
CASRPRYDRDDQPQHF
TGTGCCAGCAGGCCCCGCTACGACAGGGATGATCAGCCCCAGCATTTT
>TRBJ2-5|TRBV7-2|NA|NA
CASSLASFETQYF
TGTGCCAGCAGCTTAGCTAGCTTTGAGACCCAGTACTTC
>TRBJ1-2|TRBV14|NA|few
CASSRGSILNYGYTF
TGTGCCAGCAGCCGAGGGAGCATCCTCAACTATGGCTACACCTTC
>TRBJ2-2|TRBV4-2|TRBD2|NA
CASSQVGSGGFNTGELFF
TGTGCCAGCAGCCAAGTAGGTAGCGGGGGTTTTAACACCGGGGAGCTGTTTTTT
>TRBJ1-2|TRBV12-3/TRBV12-4|NA|NA
CASSFNSLYGYTF
TGTGCCAGCAGTTTTAACAGCCTCTATGGCTACACCTTC
>TRBJ2-5|TRBV6-2/TRBV6-3|NA|NA
CASSYSRQRGGQETQYF
TGTGCCAGCAGTTACTCGCGTCAGCGAGGGGGCCAAGAGACCCAGTACTTC
>TRBJ1-5|TRBV19|NA|NA
CASSIRGRGNQPQHF
TGTGCCAGTAGCATAAGGGGACGGGGCAATCAGCCCCAGCATTTT
>TRBJ1-2|TRBV9|NA|NA
CASSVGGGVNSGYTF
TGTGCCAGCAGCGTAGGGGGTGGTGTTAATAGCGGCTACACCTTC
>TRBJ1-2|TRBV28|TRBD1|NA
CASSPGGGLYGYTF
TGTGCCAGCAGCCCAGGGGGAGGGCTCTATGGCTACACCTTC
>TRBJ1-1|TRBV2|NA|NA
CASSEVAEAFF
TGTGCCAGCAGTGAAGTGGCTGAAGCTTTCTTT
>TRBJ1-2|TRBV24-1|NA|NA
CATSDLGRRNYGYTF
TGTGCCACCAGTGATTTGGGCAGAAGGAACTATGGCTACACCTTC
>TRBJ2-4|TRBV3-1/TRBV3-2|NA|once
CASSQEPGAGAAKNIQYF
TGTGCCAGCAGCCAAGAACCGGGGGCAGGGGCAGCCAAAAACATTCAGTACTTC
>TRBJ1-1|TRBV7-9|NA|NA
CASSQRTGTEAFF
TGTGCCAGCAGCCAGAGGACGGGCACTGAAGCTTTCTTT
>TRBJ1-2|TRBV27|TRBD1|NA
CASSSTGGHYGYTF
TGTGCCAGCAGTTCTACAGGGGGCCACTATGGCTACACCTTC
>TRBJ2-1|TRBV10-3|NA|NA
CAISQYVSEQFF
TGTGCCATCAGCCAGTATGTTTCTGAGCAGTTCTTC
>TRBJ2-3|TRBV27|TRBD1|NA
CASSFRDSSTDTQYF
TGTGCCAGCAGTTTCCGGGACAGCAGCACAGATACGCAGTATTTT